The clone carrying this T cell receptor beta chain came up many times. Its target is not known. Unique molecular identifiers featured in how the TCRbeta library was prepared. TCRdb re-analysed the PCR reads in MiXCR, keeping a single row per CDR3 protein. Of 350,000 to 500,000 distinct CDR3 sequences in the sample, roughly 43% were seen once. This entry is derived from a study of T-cell reconstitution after alpha-beta-depleted transplantation in children. The CDR3 totals 13 residues. V lost 5 bases, J lost 0 bases, and 7 bases lay in between. General study results and limits: Some patients' high day-60 TCRbeta diversity was traced to surviving recipient T cells and thymic progenitors. By about two months after transplant, alpha-beta T cells reportedly arose from several hundred graft clones that had expanded. Newly made T cells mostly supplied T-cell counts and diversity one year after transplant.

V usage is TRBV12-3 or TRBV12-4 and J usage is TRBJ1-1; D might be TRBD1 (5 bases). Specimen: PBMCs, collected before TCRalphabeta/CD19-depleted stem cell transplant. This TCR derives from a girl aged 2-9 years with aplastic anemia, due to receive a stem cell transplant. CDR3 sequence (DNA): TGTGCCAGCAGTCAGGGAGTGAACACTGAAGCTTTCTTT. Translated, it gives CASSQGVNTEAFF.